These T cell receptor beta chains were read from a single sample in a study of T-cell memory formation after mild COVID-19. TCRdb reprocessed the 5' RACE reads with MiXCR, giving one entry per CDR3 protein. The table records 470,000 or so distinct CDR3 sequences, roughly 20% of them present only once. Sequenced material: PBMCs or a T cell subset sorted from them (not recorded which). The receptor source for this set is an adult woman who had mild COVID-19 (a few samples of this study predate the infection). Cell type and time point are not known. Both conserved end residues are part of each CDR3. A D gene is named only where the DNA matches it firmly. Rows may omit the clone size; those that give it use once, few, many or a size class.

TGTGCCAGCAGCAGGGACGTGGCTGGGGCCAACGTCCTGACTTTC	CASSRDVAGANVLTF	NA	TRBV5-5	NA	TRBJ2-6
TGCGCCAGCAGCCCCGGGACGGTCCAAGAGACCCAGTACTTC	CASSPGTVQETQYF	many	TRBV5-1	NA	TRBJ2-5
TGTGCCATACCCGACAGGGTGGGTGAGCAGTTCTTC	CAIPDRVGEQFF	few	TRBV6-5	TRBD1	TRBJ2-1
TGTGCCAGCAGTCGGGCGAGTACTTATGGCTACACCTTC	CASSRASTYGYTF	NA	TRBV6-5	NA	TRBJ1-2
TGTGCCAGCAGTACCCACAGGGGCCGGAGCTCCTACGAGCAGTACTTC	CASSTHRGRSSYEQYF	few	TRBV6-2/TRBV6-3	TRBD1	TRBJ2-7
TGCGCCAGCAGCTATCTAGCGGGGACCGGGGAGCTGTTTTTT	CASSYLAGTGELFF	NA	TRBV5-1	TRBD2	TRBJ2-2
TGTGCCAGCCAAACGAGAACATACACTGAAGCTTTCTTT	CASQTRTYTEAFF	once	TRBV12-3/TRBV12-4	NA	TRBJ1-1
TGTGCCAGCAGCTTAGGGAATCAAGATACGCAGTATTTT	CASSLGNQDTQYF	few	TRBV7-9	NA	TRBJ2-3
TGTGCCAGCAGCCCCCGGGCAGTGAGCTCCTACAATGAGCAGTTCTTC	CASSPRAVSSYNEQFF	NA	TRBV14	NA	TRBJ2-1
TGCGCCAGCAGCCAAGATAGCGGGGTTGTCTCCTACGAGCAGTACTTC	CASSQDSGVVSYEQYF	NA	TRBV4-1	TRBD2	TRBJ2-7
TGTGCCAGCAACCCCCAAGGACAGGCCGCCTATGGCTACACCTTC	CASNPQGQAAYGYTF	NA	TRBV7-9	TRBD1	TRBJ1-2
TGTGCCAGCAGCTCCATCGGGGCGGGTACCCTGGACACTGAAGCTTTCTTT	CASSSIGAGTLDTEAFF	NA	TRBV11-2	NA	TRBJ1-1
TGTGCCAGCAGTTATGGACTGGCCGCTAGCACAGATACGCAGTATTTT	CASSYGLAASTDTQYF	NA	TRBV7-9	NA	TRBJ2-3
TGCAGTGCTTACAGGGGTGGAAACACCATATATTTT	CSAYRGGNTIYF	NA	TRBV20-1	TRBD1	TRBJ1-3
TGTGCCATCAGTCTGGACAGGGAGAGTGAGCAGTACTTC	CAISLDRESEQYF	NA	TRBV10-3	TRBD1	TRBJ2-7
TGTGCCAGCAGCCAAGTCCAGGGTTTGAATGAGCAGTTCTTC	CASSQVQGLNEQFF	few	TRBV3-1	NA	TRBJ2-1
TGCGCCAGCAGCGCGGGACAGGGAGGTAACGAGCAGTACTTC	CASSAGQGGNEQYF	many	TRBV5-1	TRBD1	TRBJ2-7
TGCGCCAGCAGCCAAGTCGCGGGCCGGGGGAGAGCAGATACGCAGTATTTT	CASSQVAGRGRADTQYF	few	TRBV4-3	NA	TRBJ2-3
TGTGCCAGCAGCTTAGGTCGCTCTGGGGCCAACGTCCTGACTTTC	CASSLGRSGANVLTF	many	TRBV7-9	NA	TRBJ2-6
TGCGCCAGCAGCTTGGATGGCTTTAACTATGGCTACACCTTC	CASSLDGFNYGYTF	NA	TRBV5-1	NA	TRBJ1-2
TGTGCCAGCAGCTTAGAGGGCCCGAACTCTGGGGCCAACGTCCTGACTTTC	CASSLEGPNSGANVLTF	NA	TRBV7-8	NA	TRBJ2-6
TGCAGCGTCTACAGGAGCGTGGGAGGAGAGCAGTACTTC	CSVYRSVGGEQYF	few	TRBV29-1	NA	TRBJ2-7
TGTGCCAGCAGCTTCACTAGCGGGAGGGTAGAGACCCAGTACTTC	CASSFTSGRVETQYF	NA	TRBV7-2	TRBD2	TRBJ2-5
TGCAGCGTTCCAGCGGGAGGGCCCCGCAATGAGCAGTTCTTC	CSVPAGGPRNEQFF	few	TRBV29-1	TRBD2	TRBJ2-1
TGCGCCAGCAGCCACGCACCCGAAGGTGTTGCCGGGGAGCTGTTTTTT	CASSHAPEGVAGELFF	few	TRBV4-3	NA	TRBJ2-2
TGCGCCAGCAGCAGCGGGGACGTCACCGGGGAGCTGTTTTTT	CASSSGDVTGELFF	few	TRBV5-1	TRBD2	TRBJ2-2
TGTGCCAGCTCACCACCTAACAGAGAAATAGCCAAAAACATTCAGTACTTC	CASSPPNREIAKNIQYF	NA	TRBV18	NA	TRBJ2-4
TGTGCCAGCAGCCAAGATGGCAGGGGACATAACTATGGCTACACCTTC	CASSQDGRGHNYGYTF	NA	TRBV4-2	NA	TRBJ1-2
TGCGCCAGCAGCTTGGAGGCAGTCGTCGGGGAGCTGTTTTTT	CASSLEAVVGELFF	NA	TRBV5-1	NA	TRBJ2-2
TGTGCCAGCAGCTTAAACGGGGGACAGGGGGCCTACAATGAGCAGTTCTTC	CASSLNGGQGAYNEQFF	NA	TRBV7-3	TRBD1	TRBJ2-1
TGTGCCAGCAGCTTATCTGGGATCCCCTTGGGCAATGAGCAGTTCTTC	CASSLSGIPLGNEQFF	many	TRBV7-6	NA	TRBJ2-1